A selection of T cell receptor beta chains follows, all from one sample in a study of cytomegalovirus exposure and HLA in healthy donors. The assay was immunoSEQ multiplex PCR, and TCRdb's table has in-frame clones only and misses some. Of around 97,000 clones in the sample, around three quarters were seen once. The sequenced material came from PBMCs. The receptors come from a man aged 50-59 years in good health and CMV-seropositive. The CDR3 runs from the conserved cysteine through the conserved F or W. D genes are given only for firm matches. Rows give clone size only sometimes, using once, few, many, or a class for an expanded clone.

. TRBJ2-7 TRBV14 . CASSRMCTFLSGGRTYCPYEQYF TGTGCCAGCAGCCGAATGTGTACTTTTCTTAGCGGCGGGCGAACTTATTGTCCCTACGAGCAGTACTTC
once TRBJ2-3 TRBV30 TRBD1 CALTGATDTQYF TGTGCCCTCACAGGGGCCACAGATACGCAGTATTTT
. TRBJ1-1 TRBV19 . CASSSSGWNTEAFF TGTGCCAGTAGCTCTTCGGGGTGGAACACTGAAGCTTTCTTT
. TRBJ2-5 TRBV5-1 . CASSPRDTDFQETQYF TGCGCCAGCAGCCCACGGGACACCGACTTCCAAGAGACCCAGTACTTC
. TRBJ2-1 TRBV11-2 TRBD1 CASSLSGTGSSEQFF TGTGCCAGCAGCTTGTCCGGGACAGGGTCAAGTGAGCAGTTCTTC
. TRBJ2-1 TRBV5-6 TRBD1 CASSLYGTGGRREQFF TGTGCCAGCAGCTTGTACGGGACAGGGGGACGGCGGGAGCAGTTCTTC
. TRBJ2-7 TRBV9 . CASSDSGYEQYF TGTGCCAGCAGCGACTCGGGATACGAGCAGTACTTC
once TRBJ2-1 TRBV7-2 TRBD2 CATRETSGPREQFF TGTGCCACACGAGAGACTAGCGGTCCACGAGAGCAGTTCTTC
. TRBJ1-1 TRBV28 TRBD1 CASSFRSQGANAEAFF TGTGCCAGCAGTTTTCGTTCGCAGGGGGCTAACGCTGAAGCTTTCTTT
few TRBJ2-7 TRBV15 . CATSRGVGSTTGEQYF TGTGCCACCAGCAGGGGTGTCGGGAGTACTACGGGGGAGCAGTACTTC
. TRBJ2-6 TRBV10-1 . CASSESRNTQTSGANVLTF TGCGCCAGCAGTGAGTCCAGGAACACGCAAACCTCTGGGGCCAACGTCCTGACTTTC
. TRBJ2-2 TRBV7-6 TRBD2 CASTIIRSGVLNTGELFF TGTGCCAGCACCATCATTCGGAGCGGGGTCCTGAACACCGGGGAGCTGTTTTTT
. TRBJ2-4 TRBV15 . CATSGGGLPKNIQYF TGTGCCACCAGCGGGGGCGGATTACCCAAAAACATTCAGTACTTC
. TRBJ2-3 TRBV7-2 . CASSFSRGASTDTQYF TGTGCCAGCAGCTTCAGCCGCGGGGCTAGCACAGATACGCAGTATTTT
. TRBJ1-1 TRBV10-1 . CASSESQGSTEAFF TGCGCCAGCAGTGAGTCCCAGGGCTCCACTGAAGCTTTCTTT
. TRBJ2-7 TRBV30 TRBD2 CAGERGTSGRAREQYF TGTGCAGGGGAGCGCGGGACTAGCGGGAGGGCCCGCGAGCAGTACTTC
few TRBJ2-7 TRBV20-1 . CSALGGSEQYF TGCAGTGCCCTAGGGGGTAGCGAGCAGTACTTC
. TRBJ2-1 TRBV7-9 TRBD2 CASSLSGRADEQFF TGTGCCAGCAGCTTAAGCGGGAGGGCCGATGAGCAGTTCTTC
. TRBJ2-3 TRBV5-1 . CASSLGGSTDTQYF TGCGCCAGCAGCCTGGGAGGTAGCACAGATACGCAGTATTTT
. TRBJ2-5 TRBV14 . CASSPPGRGGETQYF TGTGCCAGCAGCCCCCCAGGAAGGGGAGGAGAGACCCAGTACTTC
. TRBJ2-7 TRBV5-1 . CASSLAGTASYEQYF TGCGCCAGCAGCTTGGCAGGGACTGCCTCCTACGAGCAGTACTTC